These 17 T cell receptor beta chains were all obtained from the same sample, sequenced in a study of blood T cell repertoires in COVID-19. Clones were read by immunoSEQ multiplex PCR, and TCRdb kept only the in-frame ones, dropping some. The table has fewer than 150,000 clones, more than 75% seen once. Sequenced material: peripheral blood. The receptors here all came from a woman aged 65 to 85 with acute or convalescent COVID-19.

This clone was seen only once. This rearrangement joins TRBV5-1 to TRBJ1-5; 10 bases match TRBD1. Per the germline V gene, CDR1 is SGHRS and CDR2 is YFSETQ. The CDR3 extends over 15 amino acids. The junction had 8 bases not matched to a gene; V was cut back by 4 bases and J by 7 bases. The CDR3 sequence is CASSAGTGAFQPQHF. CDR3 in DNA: TGCGCCAGCAGCGCCGGGACAGGGGCATTCCAGCCCCAGCATTTT. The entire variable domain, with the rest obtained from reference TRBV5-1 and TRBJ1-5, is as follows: KAGVTQTPRYLIKTRGQQVTLSCSPISGHRSVSWYQQTPGQGLQFLFEYFSETQRNKGNFPGRFSGRQFSNSRSEMNVSTLELGDSALYLCASSAGTGAFQPQHFGDGTRLSIL.

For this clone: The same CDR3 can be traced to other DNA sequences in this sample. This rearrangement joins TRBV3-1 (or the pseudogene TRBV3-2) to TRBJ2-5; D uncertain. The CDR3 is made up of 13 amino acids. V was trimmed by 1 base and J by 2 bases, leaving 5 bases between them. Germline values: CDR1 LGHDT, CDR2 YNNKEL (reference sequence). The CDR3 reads CASSQARQETQYF. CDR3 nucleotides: TGTGCCAGCAGCCAAGCACGGCAAGAGACCCAGTACTTC.

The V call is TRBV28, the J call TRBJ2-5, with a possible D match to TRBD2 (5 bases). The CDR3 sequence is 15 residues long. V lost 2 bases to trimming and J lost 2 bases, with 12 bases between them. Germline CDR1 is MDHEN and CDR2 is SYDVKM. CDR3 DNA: TGTGCCAGCAGTTTACGGGGTGTAGGTCAAGAGACCCAGTACTTC. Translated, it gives CASSLRGVGQETQYF.

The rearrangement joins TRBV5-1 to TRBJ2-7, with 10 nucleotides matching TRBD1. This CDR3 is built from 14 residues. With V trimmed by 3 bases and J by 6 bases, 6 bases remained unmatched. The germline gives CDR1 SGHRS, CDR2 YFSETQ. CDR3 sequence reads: CASSSGQGLAEQYF. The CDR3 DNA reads TGCGCCAGCAGCTCGGGACAGGGGTTAGCCGAGCAGTACTTC.

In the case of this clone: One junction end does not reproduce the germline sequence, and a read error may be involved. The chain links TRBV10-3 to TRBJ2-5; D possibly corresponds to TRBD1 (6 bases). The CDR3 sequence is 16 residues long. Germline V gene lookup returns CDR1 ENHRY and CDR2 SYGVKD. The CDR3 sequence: CAISGETGVTQEAQYF. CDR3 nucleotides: TGTGCCATCAGTGGGGAGACAGGAGTTACCCAAGAGGCCCAGTACTTC.

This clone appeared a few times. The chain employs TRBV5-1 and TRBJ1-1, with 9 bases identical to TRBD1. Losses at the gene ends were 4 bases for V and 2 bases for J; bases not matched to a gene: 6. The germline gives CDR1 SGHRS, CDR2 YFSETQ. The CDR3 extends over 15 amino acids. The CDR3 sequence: CASSVAGQGNTEAFF. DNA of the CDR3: TGCGCCAGCAGCGTCGCGGGACAGGGTAACACTGAAGCTTTCTTT.

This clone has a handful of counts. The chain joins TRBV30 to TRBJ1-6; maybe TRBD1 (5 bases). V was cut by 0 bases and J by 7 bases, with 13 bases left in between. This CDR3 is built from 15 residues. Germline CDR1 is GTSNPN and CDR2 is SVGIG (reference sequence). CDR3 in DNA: TGTGCCTGGAGTGTGGGAGGGACTGCAAATTCACCCCTCCACTTT. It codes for CAWSVGGTANSPLHF. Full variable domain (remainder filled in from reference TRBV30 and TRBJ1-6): SQTIHQWPATLVQPVGSPLSLECTVEGTSNPNLYWYRQAAGRGLQLLFYSVGIGQISSEVPQNLSASRPQDRQFILSSKKLLLSDSGFYLCAWSVGGTANSPLHFGNGTRLTVT.

This CDR3 reads CASRVRGYTEAFF. CDR3 nucleotide sequence: TGTGCCAGCAGGGTAAGAGGGTACACTGAAGCTTTCTTT. V usage is TRBV2 and J usage is TRBJ1-1; no clear D. The V end was cut by 6 bases, the J end by 3 bases, with 11 bases between. The CDR3 sequence is 13 residues long. CDR1 and CDR2 (germline): SNHLY, FYNNEI.

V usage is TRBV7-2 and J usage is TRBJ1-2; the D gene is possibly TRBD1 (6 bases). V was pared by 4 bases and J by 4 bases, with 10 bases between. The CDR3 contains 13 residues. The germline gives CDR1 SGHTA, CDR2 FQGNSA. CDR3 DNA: TGTGCCAGCAGCTCCCGGGACATCTATGGCTACACCTTC. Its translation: CASSSRDIYGYTF.

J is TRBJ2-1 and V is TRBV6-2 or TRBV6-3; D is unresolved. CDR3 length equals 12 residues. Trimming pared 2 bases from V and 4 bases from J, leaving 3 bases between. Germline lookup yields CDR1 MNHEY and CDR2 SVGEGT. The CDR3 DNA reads TGTGCCAGCAGTTACCCGTACAATGAGCAGTTCTTC. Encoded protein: CASSYPYNEQFF.

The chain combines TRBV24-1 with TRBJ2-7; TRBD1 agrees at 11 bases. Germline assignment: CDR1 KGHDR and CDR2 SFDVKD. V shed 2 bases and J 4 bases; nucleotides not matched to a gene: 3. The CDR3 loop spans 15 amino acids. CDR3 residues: CATSDSGTGGYEQYF. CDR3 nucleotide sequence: TGTGCCACCAGTGATTCCGGGACAGGGGGATACGAGCAGTACTTC.

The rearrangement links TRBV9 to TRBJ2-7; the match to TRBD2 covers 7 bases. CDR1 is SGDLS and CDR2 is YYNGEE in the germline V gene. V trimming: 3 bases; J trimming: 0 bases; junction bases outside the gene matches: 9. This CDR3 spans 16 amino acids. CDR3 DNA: TGTGCCAGCAGCGCGGCCAGCGGGGCTTCCTCCTACGAGCAGTACTTC. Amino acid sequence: CASSAASGASSYEQYF. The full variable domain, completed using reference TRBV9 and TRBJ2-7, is DSGVTQTPKHLITATGQRVTLRCSPRSGDLSVYWYQQSLDQGLQFLIQYYNGEERAKGNILERFSAQQFPDLHSELNLSSLELGDSALYFCASSAASGASSYEQYFGPGTRLTVT.

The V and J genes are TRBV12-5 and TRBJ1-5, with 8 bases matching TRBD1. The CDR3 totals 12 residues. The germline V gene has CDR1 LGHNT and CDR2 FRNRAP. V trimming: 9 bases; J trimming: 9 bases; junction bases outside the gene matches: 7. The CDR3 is CASWPDRGPQHF. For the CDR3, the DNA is TGTGCTAGCTGGCCCGACAGGGGGCCCCAGCATTTT. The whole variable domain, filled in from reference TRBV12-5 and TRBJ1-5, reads DARVTQTPRHKVTEMGQEVTMRCQPILGHNTVFWYRQTMMQGLELLAYFRNRAPLDDSGMPKDRFSAEMPDATLATLKIQPSEPRDSAVYFCASWPDRGPQHFGDGTRLSIL.

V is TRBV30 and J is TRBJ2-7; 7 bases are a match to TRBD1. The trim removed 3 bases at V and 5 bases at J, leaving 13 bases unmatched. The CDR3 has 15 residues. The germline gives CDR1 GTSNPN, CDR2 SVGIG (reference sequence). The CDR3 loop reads CAWSRRDRSFHEQYF. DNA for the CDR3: TGTGCCTGGAGCCGACGGGACAGATCATTTCACGAGCAGTACTTC.

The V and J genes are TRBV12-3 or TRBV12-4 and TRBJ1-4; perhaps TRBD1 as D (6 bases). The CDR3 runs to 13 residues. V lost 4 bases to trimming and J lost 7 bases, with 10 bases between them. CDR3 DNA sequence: TGTGCCAGCAGTTCACAGGGTGGTGAAAAACTGTTTTTT. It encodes CASSSQGGEKLFF.

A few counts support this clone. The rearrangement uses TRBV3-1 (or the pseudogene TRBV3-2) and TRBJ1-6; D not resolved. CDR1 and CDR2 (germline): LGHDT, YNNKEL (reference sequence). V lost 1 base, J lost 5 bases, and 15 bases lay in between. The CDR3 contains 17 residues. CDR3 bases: TGTGCCAGCAGCCAAGTGAGGGATTCGGCGAATAATTCACCCCTCCACTTT. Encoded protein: CASSQVRDSANNSPLHF.

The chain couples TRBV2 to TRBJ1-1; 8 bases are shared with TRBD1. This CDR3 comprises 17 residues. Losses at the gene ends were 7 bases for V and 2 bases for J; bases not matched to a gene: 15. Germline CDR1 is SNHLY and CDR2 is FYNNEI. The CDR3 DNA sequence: TGTGCCAGCAAGATTCCGGGACAGGACTATGTAAACACTGAAGCTTTCTTT. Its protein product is CASKIPGQDYVNTEAFF.